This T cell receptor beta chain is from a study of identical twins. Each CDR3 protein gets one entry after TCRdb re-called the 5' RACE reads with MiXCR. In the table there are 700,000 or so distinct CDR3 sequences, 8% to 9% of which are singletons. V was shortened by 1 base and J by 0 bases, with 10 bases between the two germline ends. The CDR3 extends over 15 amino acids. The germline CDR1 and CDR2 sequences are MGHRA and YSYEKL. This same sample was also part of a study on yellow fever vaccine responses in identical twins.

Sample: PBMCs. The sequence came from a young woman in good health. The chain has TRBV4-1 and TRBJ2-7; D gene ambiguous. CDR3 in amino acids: CASSQVYPSSYEQYF. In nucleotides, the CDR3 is TGCGCCAGCAGCCAAGTGTATCCGAGCTCCTACGAGCAGTACTTC.